The 27 T cell receptor beta chains in this list originate from one sample, sequenced in a study of shared clonotypes between healthy human individuals. Produced via immunoSEQ multiplex PCR; TCRdb's table is partial and in-frame only. The data show about 510,000 clones, 79% seen once. Sequenced material: PBMCs. Every receptor here comes from a woman in her forties in good health. Some clones in this sample may be carry-over from other donors' samples.

This clone was found a few times. The chain employs TRBV19 and TRBJ2-5; D possibly corresponds to TRBD1 (5 bases). Trimming left V 5 bases short and J 0 bases short, with 7 bases between. CDR1 is LNHDA, CDR2 SQIVND, per germline (reference sequence). CDR3 length: 13 residues. As DNA, the CDR3 is TGTGCCAGTAGTCGGACACACCAAGAGACCCAGTACTTC. Translating it yields CASSRTHQETQYF.

This clone was seen a handful of times. The chain links TRBV6-5 to TRBJ1-1; 8 nucleotides agree with TRBD1. The CDR3 is 16 amino acids. V lost 2 bases to trimming and J lost 4 bases; unmatched junction nucleotides: 9. Germline lookup yields CDR1 MNHEY and CDR2 SVGAGI. The CDR3: CASSYVPDRGGTEAFF. CDR3 sequence (DNA): TGTGCCAGCAGTTACGTCCCTGACAGGGGCGGCACTGAAGCTTTCTTT.

The rearrangement links TRBV7-9 to TRBJ2-1; 9 bases fit TRBD2. CDR3 length: 16 amino acids. Trimming removed 11 bases from V and 0 bases from J; junction bases left unmatched: 11. CDR1 is SEHNR and CDR2 is FQNEAQ in the germline V gene (reference sequence). The CDR3 DNA reads TGTGCCCTTGGGGCGGGAGGGTCCATCTCCTACAATGAGCAGTTCTTC. Encoded protein: CALGAGGSISYNEQFF. Combining the CDR3 with reference TRBV7-9 and TRBJ2-1 gives the whole variable domain DTGVSQNPRHKITKRGQNVTFRCDPISEHNRLYWYRQTLGQGPEFLTYFQNEAQLEKSRLLSDRFSAERPKGSFSTLEIQRTEQGDSAMYLCALGAGGSISYNEQFFGPGTRLTVL.

The V and J genes are TRBV5-4 and TRBJ1-1; unclear D gene. The germline V gene has CDR1 SGHNT and CDR2 YYREEE (reference sequence). The length of the CDR3 is 13 residues. Trimming took 0 bases from V and 7 from J, leaving 10 bases between them. This chain's CDR3 is CASSLGGQFEAFF. CDR3 bases: TGTGCCAGCAGCTTGGGAGGGCAGTTTGAAGCTTTCTTT.

Comment on this clone: The identical CDR3 is also encoded by other nucleotide sequences in the sample. V and J are TRBV7-9 and TRBJ2-2; 12 bases map to TRBD2. CDR3 length equals 16 residues. CDR1 and CDR2 (germline): SEHNR, FQNEAQ (reference sequence). The ends lost 3 bases at V and 5 bases at J; junction bases unmatched: 4. This chain's CDR3 is CASSFPGLAGTGELFF. CDR3 sequence (DNA): TGTGCCAGCAGCTTTCCGGGACTAGCGGGTACCGGGGAGCTGTTTTTT.

The rearrangement links TRBV28 to TRBJ2-5; 7 bases fit TRBD2. The CDR3 sequence is 14 residues long. The V gene end was trimmed by 3 bases and the J gene end by 5 bases; junction bases not matched to a gene: 6. Looked up from germline, CDR1 is MDHEN and CDR2 is SYDVKM. The chain's CDR3 is CASSLGGRGETQYF. CDR3 in DNA: TGTGCCAGCAGTTTGGGCGGGAGAGGGGAGACCCAGTACTTC. Drawing the rest from reference TRBV28 and TRBJ2-5, the complete variable domain is DVKVTQSSRYLVKRTGEKVFLECVQDMDHENMFWYRQDPGLGLRLIYFSYDVKMKEKGDIPEGYSVSREKKERFSLILESASTNQTSMYLCASSLGGRGETQYFGPGTRLLVL.

This clone was counted between two and nine times. This may arise from a read error, as a much more abundant clone is one base away. The V and J genes are TRBV18 and TRBJ2-5; unclear D gene. Trimming shortened V by 2 bases and J by 6 bases, and 4 bases separated the two germline ends. Germline V gene lookup returns CDR1 KGHSH and CDR2 LQKENI. The CDR3 extends over 11 amino acids. The CDR3: CASSPGQTQYF. Written as DNA, the CDR3 is TGTGCCAGCTCACCAGGGCAGACCCAGTACTTC.

The chain recombines TRBV28 with TRBJ1-1; TRBD1 agrees at 10 bases. CDR1 is MDHEN and CDR2 is SYDVKM in the germline V gene. CDR3 length equals 13 residues. The V segment lost 7 bases and the J segment 2 bases; nucleotides outside the gene matches: 1. The CDR3 nucleotides read TGTGCCAGCAAGACAGGGGGCAACACTGAAGCTTTCTTT. Its translation is CASKTGGNTEAFF.

V gene TRBV2 combines with J gene TRBJ1-5, with TRBD1 identical over 9 bases. Germline V gene lookup returns CDR1 SNHLY and CDR2 FYNNEI. The V segment lost 3 bases and the J segment 0 bases; nucleotides outside the gene matches: 6. This CDR3 region has 17 residues. CDR3 in DNA: TGTGCCAGCAGTGATTTTGGGACAGGGCTTAGCAATCAGCCCCAGCATTTT. This sequence encodes CASSDFGTGLSNQPQHF.

The chain is built from TRBV7-3 and TRBJ1-4; 10 nucleotides agree with TRBD1. The V segment lost 5 bases and the J segment 7 bases; nucleotides outside the gene matches: 4. The CDR3 length is 14 residues. Germline-derived CDR1 and CDR2 are SGHTA and FQGTGA. The CDR3 loop is CASSEDRGLEKLFF. CDR3 bases: TGTGCCAGCAGCGAAGACAGGGGGCTTGAAAAACTGTTTTTT.

At least ten counts were recorded for this clone. The chain recombines TRBV7-2 with TRBJ2-5; TRBD1 is a possible D gene (6 bases). CDR1 is SGHTA and CDR2 is FQGNSA in the germline V gene. The CDR3 length is 13 residues. V was cut by 3 bases and J by 3 bases, with 8 bases left in between. The CDR3 loop reads CASSFAGEETQYF. CDR3 nucleotide sequence: TGTGCCAGCAGCTTTGCAGGGGAAGAGACCCAGTACTTC.

CDR3 amino acids: CASTTGTENSPLHF. CDR3 bases: TGTGCCAGCACTACCGGGACAGAGAATTCACCCCTCCACTTT. The chain joins TRBV6-5 to TRBJ1-6, with 7 bases that match TRBD1. V was clipped by 7 bases and J by 7 bases; unmatched bases: 7. The CDR3 consists of 14 residues. Germline assignment: CDR1 MNHEY and CDR2 SVGAGI.

This chain links TRBV4-1 with TRBJ1-1; D is possibly TRBD1 (6 bases). CDR1 is MGHRA and CDR2 is YSYEKL in the germline V gene. V was cut by 0 bases and J by 4 bases, with 18 bases left in between. This CDR3 contains 17 residues. The CDR3 loop is CASSQEGSGQLGTEAFF. As DNA, the CDR3 is TGCGCCAGCAGCCAAGAGGGGAGCGGACAGTTGGGCACTGAAGCTTTCTTT.

The gene calls are TRBV28 and TRBJ1-4; no clear D gene. V lost 5 bases, J lost 3 bases, and 13 bases lay in between. Looked up from germline, CDR1 is MDHEN and CDR2 is SYDVKM. The CDR3 sequence is 15 residues long. In DNA form, the CDR3 reads TGTGCCAGCAGTCCCCCTAGTGGATCTAATGAAAAACTGTTTTTT. Translation: CASSPPSGSNEKLFF.

The chain links TRBV7-2 to TRBJ2-7, with a tentative D call TRBD2 (6 bases). The V end lost 3 bases, the J end lost 12 bases, and 18 bases lay between the germline ends. CDR1 and CDR2 (germline): SGHTA, FQGNSA. The CDR3 has 13 residues. The CDR3 region has the DNA TGTGCCAGCAGCTTGAGTTGGCGGGCGGAGGGGTACTTC. This encodes CASSLSWRAEGYF.

This chain connects TRBV6-1 to TRBJ2-5; D is perhaps TRBD2 (6 bases). Germline V gene lookup returns CDR1 MNHNS and CDR2 SASEGT. V lost 0 bases, J lost 5 bases, and 13 bases lay in between. This CDR3 comprises 15 residues. CDR3 residues: CASSEAGTEGETQYF. CDR3 DNA: TGTGCCAGCAGTGAAGCCGGGACTGAAGGGGAGACCCAGTACTTC.

The rearrangement joins TRBV28 to TRBJ2-7; perhaps TRBD2 as D (6 bases). CDR1 and CDR2 (germline): MDHEN, SYDVKM. Trimming cost V 3 bases and J 9 bases, with 24 bases left between them. CDR3 length equals 16 residues. The CDR3: CASSFAAAGRGEAQYF. The CDR3 nucleotides are TGTGCCAGCAGTTTTGCCGCTGCGGGGCGAGGGGAGGCGCAGTACTTC.

The V and J genes are TRBV6-1 and TRBJ2-1; the D gene is possibly TRBD1 (5 bases). Germline V gene data show CDR1 as MNHNS and CDR2 as SASEGT. Deletions cut 2 bases from V and 2 bases from J, with 13 bases between. The CDR3 runs to 16 residues. CDR3 sequence reads: CASSESPYRTYNEQFF. DNA for the CDR3: TGTGCCAGCAGTGAATCTCCATACAGGACCTACAATGAGCAGTTCTTC.

The table lists this clone with many counts. The gene calls are TRBV6-5 and TRBJ1-6; D may be TRBD1 (5 bases). Germline V gene data show CDR1 as MNHEY and CDR2 as SVGAGI. This CDR3 has 16 residues. V lost 2 bases, J lost 5 bases, and 13 bases lay in between. CDR3 loop: CASSYGGGIHNSPLHF. For the CDR3, the DNA is TGTGCCAGCAGTTACGGGGGTGGGATCCATAATTCACCCCTCCACTTT.

The rearrangement links TRBV19 to TRBJ2-7, with D unresolved. The V and J ends lost 2 bases and 2 bases respectively, with 13 bases between them. The CDR3 is 15 residues long. In germline, CDR1 is LNHDA, CDR2 SQIVND (reference sequence). CDR3 nucleotides: TGTGCCAGTAGTATATTTTTGGGAAAAACCTACGAGCAGTACTTC. This encodes CASSIFLGKTYEQYF.

The chain couples TRBV27 to TRBJ2-5; TRBD1 is a possible D gene (6 bases). The CDR3 runs to 14 residues. The germline V and J ends were trimmed by 3 bases and 5 bases, with 13 bases remaining between them. Germline V gives CDR1 MNHEY, CDR2 SMNVEV (reference sequence). For the CDR3, the DNA is TGTGCCAGCAGTTTTGGGGGCAACTGGGAGACCCAGTACTTC. Its translation: CASSFGGNWETQYF.

Regarding this clone: Additional DNA sequences in this sample encode the identical CDR3. The V call is TRBV28, the J call TRBJ2-3; 8 bases match TRBD2. Germline CDR1 reads MDHEN; CDR2 reads SYDVKM. V dropped 6 bases and J dropped 0; count of bases not matched to a gene: 14. This CDR3 region has 18 residues. CDR3 protein: CASSRPDYRLASTDTQYF. The CDR3 bases are TGTGCCAGCAGCCGACCTGATTATAGACTAGCGAGCACAGATACGCAGTATTTT.

The rearrangement links TRBV28 to TRBJ1-5; D is perhaps TRBD1 (5 bases). The CDR3 contains 14 residues. V was clipped by 5 bases and J by 7 bases, with 15 bases between them. Germline V gene lookup returns CDR1 MDHEN and CDR2 SYDVKM. DNA for the CDR3: TGTGCCAGCAGTGCCACGTTGGGGGACCAGCCCCAGCATTTT. This translates into CASSATLGDQPQHF.

The chain employs TRBV7-9 and TRBJ2-1; D might be TRBD1 or TRBD2, each matching 5 bases. This CDR3 region has 10 residues. In germline, CDR1 is SEHNR, CDR2 FQNEAQ (reference sequence). Trimming left V 3 bases short and J 15 bases short, with 9 bases between. The DNA for the CDR3 is TGTGCCAGCAGCTTCGGGGACGTGTTCTTC. This gives the protein CASSFGDVFF. Full variable domain (rest looked up from reference TRBV7-9 and TRBJ2-1): DTGVSQNPRHKITKRGQNVTFRCDPISEHNRLYWYRQTLGQGPEFLTYFQNEAQLEKSRLLSDRFSAERPKGSFSTLEIQRTEQGDSAMYLCASSFGDVFFGPGTRLTVL.

The CDR3: CASSVGTAAGYTF. CDR3 bases: TGTGCCAGCAGTGTAGGGACAGCAGCTGGCTACACCTTC. The chain has TRBV6-1 and TRBJ1-2; 7 nucleotides match TRBD1. V was clipped by 4 bases and J by 7 bases; unmatched bases: 6. Germline CDR1 reads MNHNS; CDR2 reads SASEGT. This CDR3 has 13 amino acids.

Here the CDR3 reads CASSIRGGYGYTF. The CDR3 DNA is TGTGCCAGTAGTATCAGGGGAGGATATGGCTACACCTTC. The chain recombines TRBV19 with TRBJ1-2; a weak D match, TRBD1 (6 bases). V was cut by 3 bases and J by 5 bases, with 10 bases left in between. The CDR3 has 13 amino acids. Germline values: CDR1 LNHDA, CDR2 SQIVND (reference sequence).

The CDR3 bases are TGTGCCACCAGCAGAGGCGGAGGCTCCTACGAGCAGTACTTC. Translating gives CATSRGGGSYEQYF. The rearrangement joins TRBV15 to TRBJ2-7; TRBD2 is a possible D gene (5 bases). This CDR3 has 14 residues. V was cut by 1 base and J by 0 bases, with 7 bases left in between. Germline CDR1 reads LNHNV; CDR2 reads YYDKDF (reference sequence).